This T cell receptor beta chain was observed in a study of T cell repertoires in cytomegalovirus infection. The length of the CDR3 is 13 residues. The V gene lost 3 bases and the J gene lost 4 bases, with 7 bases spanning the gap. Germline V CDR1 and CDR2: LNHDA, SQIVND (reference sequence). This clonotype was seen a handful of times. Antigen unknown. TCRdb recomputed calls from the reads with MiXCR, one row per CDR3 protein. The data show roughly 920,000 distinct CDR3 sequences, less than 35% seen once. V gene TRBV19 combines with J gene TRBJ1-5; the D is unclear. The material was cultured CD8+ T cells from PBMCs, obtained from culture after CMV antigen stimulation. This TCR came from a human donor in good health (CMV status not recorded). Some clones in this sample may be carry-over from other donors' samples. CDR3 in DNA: TGTGCCAGTAGTATCTGGGGTAATCAGCCCCAGCATTTT. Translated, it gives CASSIWGNQPQHF.